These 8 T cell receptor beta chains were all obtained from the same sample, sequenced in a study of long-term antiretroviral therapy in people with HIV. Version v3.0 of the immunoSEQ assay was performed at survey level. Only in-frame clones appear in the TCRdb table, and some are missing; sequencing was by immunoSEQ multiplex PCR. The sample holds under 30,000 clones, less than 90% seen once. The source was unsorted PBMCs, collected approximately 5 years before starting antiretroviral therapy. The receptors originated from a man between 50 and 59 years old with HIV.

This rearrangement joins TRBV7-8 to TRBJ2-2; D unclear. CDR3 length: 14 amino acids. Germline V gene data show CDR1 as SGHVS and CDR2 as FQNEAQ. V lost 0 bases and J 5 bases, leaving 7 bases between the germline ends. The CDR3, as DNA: TGTGCCAGCAGCTTAGCAGGAAGGACCGGGGAGCTGTTTTTT. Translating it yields CASSLAGRTGELFF.

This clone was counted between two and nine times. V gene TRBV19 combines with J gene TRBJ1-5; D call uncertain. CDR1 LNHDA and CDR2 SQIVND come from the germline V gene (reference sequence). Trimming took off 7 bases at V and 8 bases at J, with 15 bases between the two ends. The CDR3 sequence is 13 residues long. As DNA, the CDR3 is TGTGCCAGTACCTCTCGGGGTATAGAGCCCCAGCATTTT. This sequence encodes CASTSRGIEPQHF.

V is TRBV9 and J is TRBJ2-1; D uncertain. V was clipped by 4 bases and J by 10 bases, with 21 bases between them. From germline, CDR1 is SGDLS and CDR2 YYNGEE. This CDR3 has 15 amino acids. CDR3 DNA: TGTGCCAGCAGCCCAGCCGTGTCTGACTCTACCGAGCAGTTCTTC. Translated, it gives CASSPAVSDSTEQFF.

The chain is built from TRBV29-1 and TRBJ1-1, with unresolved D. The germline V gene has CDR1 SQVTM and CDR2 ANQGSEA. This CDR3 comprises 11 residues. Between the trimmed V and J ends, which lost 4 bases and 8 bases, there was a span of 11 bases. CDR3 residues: CSVVNTAEAFF. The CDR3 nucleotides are TGCAGCGTTGTAAACACTGCGGAAGCTTTCTTT. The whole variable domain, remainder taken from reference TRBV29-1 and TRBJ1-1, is SAVISQKPSRDICQRGTSLTIQCQVDSQVTMMFWYRQQPGQSLTLIATANQGSEATYESGFVIDKFPISRPNLTFSTLTVSNMSPEDSSIYLCSVVNTAEAFFGQGTRLTVV.

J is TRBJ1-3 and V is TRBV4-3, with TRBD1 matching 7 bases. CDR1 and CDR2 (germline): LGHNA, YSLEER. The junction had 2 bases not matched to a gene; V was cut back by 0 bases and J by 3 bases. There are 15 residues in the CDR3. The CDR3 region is CASSQDRGYGNTIYF. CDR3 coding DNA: TGCGCCAGCAGCCAAGACAGGGGGTATGGAAACACCATATATTTT.

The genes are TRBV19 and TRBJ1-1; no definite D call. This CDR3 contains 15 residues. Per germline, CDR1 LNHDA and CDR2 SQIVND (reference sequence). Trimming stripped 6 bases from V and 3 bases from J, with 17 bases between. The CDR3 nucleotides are TGTGCCAGTAGCTCAAAAGTGGGGTGGGACACTGAAGCTTTCTTT. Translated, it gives CASSSKVGWDTEAFF.

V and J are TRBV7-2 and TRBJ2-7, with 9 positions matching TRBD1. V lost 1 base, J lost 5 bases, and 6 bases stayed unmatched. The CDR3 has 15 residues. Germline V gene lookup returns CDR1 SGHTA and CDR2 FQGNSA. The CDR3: CASSLDRGQGNEQYF. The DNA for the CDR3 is TGTGCCAGCAGCTTAGATCGGGGACAGGGAAACGAGCAGTACTTC.

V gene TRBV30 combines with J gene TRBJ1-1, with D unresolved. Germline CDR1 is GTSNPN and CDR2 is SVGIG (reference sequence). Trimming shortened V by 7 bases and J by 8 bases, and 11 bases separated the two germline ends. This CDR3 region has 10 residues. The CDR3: CAYKKNEAFF. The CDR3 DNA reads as TGTGCCTATAAGAAGAACGAAGCTTTCTTT. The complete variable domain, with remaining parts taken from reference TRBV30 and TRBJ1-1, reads SQTIHQWPATLVQPVGSPLSLECTVEGTSNPNLYWYRQAAGRGLQLLFYSVGIGQISSEVPQNLSASRPQDRQFILSSKKLLLSDSGFYLCAYKKNEAFFGQGTRLTVV.